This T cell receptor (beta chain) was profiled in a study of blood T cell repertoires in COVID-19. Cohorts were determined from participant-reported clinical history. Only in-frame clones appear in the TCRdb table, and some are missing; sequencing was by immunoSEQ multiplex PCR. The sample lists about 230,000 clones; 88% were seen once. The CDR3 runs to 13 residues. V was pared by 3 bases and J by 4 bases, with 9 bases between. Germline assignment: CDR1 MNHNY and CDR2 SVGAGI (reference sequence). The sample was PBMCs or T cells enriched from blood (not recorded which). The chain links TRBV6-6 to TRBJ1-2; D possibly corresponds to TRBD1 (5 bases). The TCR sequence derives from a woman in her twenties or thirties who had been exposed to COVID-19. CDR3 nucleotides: TGTGCCAGCAGTTATCTGGGGGGCTATGGCTACACCTTC. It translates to CASSYLGGYGYTF.